Listed below are T cell receptor beta chains from one sample, sequenced in a study of response to subunit inactivated influenza vaccine. TCRdb called the RT-PCR reads again in MiXCR, with one record for every CDR3 protein. This sample carries 860,000 or so distinct CDR3 sequences, less than 25% of them seen once, and the ten largest clones take about 10%. Sequencing was performed on PBMCs from blood, taken roughly 5 days after vaccination. All receptors come from a man aged 50 or older who received an inactivated influenza vaccine. Each CDR3 is given with its conserved first and last residue. The D gene is left open where the match is weak. Size is stated for part of the rows, as once, few or many counts, or as a class when the clone is expanded.

D: -; J: TRBJ1-1; V: TRBV10-3; size: -; CDR3: CAISDRDQRMNTEAFF; DNA: TGTGCCATCAGTGACAGGGATCAACGCATGAACACTGAAGCTTTCTTT
D: -; J: TRBJ1-4; V: TRBV6-1; size: few; CDR3: CASSFAGRGGEKLFF; DNA: TGTGCCAGCAGCTTCGCGGGGAGGGGAGGGGAAAAACTGTTTTTT
D: -; J: TRBJ2-6; V: TRBV7-8; size: -; CDR3: CASSLTRGAPGSSGANVLTF; DNA: TGTGCCAGCAGCCTAACTCGGGGGGCCCCGGGGAGCTCTGGGGCCAACGTCCTGACTTTC
D: -; J: TRBJ2-6; V: TRBV25-1; size: -; CDR3: CASSETGGAGANVLTF; DNA: TGTGCCAGCAGTGAGACAGGAGGAGCTGGGGCCAACGTCCTGACTTTC
D: -; J: TRBJ2-4; V: TRBV11-2; size: few; CDR3: CASSLDRGVLAKNIQYF; DNA: TGTGCCAGCAGCTTAGATCGAGGGGTTTTAGCCAAAAACATTCAGTACTTC
D: TRBD1; J: TRBJ1-2; V: TRBV25-1; size: few; CDR3: CASSETGTVYGYTF; DNA: TGTGCCAGCAGTGAAACCGGGACAGTCTATGGCTACACCTTC
D: -; J: TRBJ2-1; V: TRBV10-3; size: -; CDR3: CAISEAGRSGANEQFF; DNA: TGTGCCATCAGTGAAGCGGGTCGGTCGGGAGCAAATGAGCAGTTCTTC
D: -; J: TRBJ2-3; V: TRBV7-2; size: -; CDR3: CASSADGGNTQYF; DNA: TGTGCCAGCAGCGCGGACGGGGGAAATACGCAGTATTTT
D: -; J: TRBJ2-7; V: TRBV25-1; size: -; CDR3: CASSEFGTLSYEQYF; DNA: TGTGCCAGCAGTGAATTTGGGACACTCTCCTACGAGCAGTACTTC
D: TRBD2; J: TRBJ2-3; V: TRBV7-2; size: many; CDR3: CASSLMGGGSTDTQYF; DNA: TGTGCCAGCAGCCTTATGGGCGGGGGTAGCACAGATACGCAGTATTTT
D: TRBD2; J: TRBJ2-3; V: TRBV6-1; size: few; CDR3: CASSMIGIAGGSTDTQYF; DNA: TGTGCCAGCAGCATGATTGGCATAGCGGGAGGGTCCACAGATACGCAGTATTTT
D: TRBD2; J: TRBJ2-7; V: TRBV5-1; size: -; CDR3: CASSLVDGGVYEQYF; DNA: TGCGCCAGCAGCTTGGTCGACGGGGGGGTGTACGAGCAGTACTTC
D: -; J: TRBJ1-2; V: TRBV24-1; size: -; CDR3: CATSEGYGYTF; DNA: TGTGCCACCAGCGAGGGCTATGGCTACACCTTC
D: -; J: TRBJ2-2; V: TRBV20-1; size: few; CDR3: CSASDSLNTGELFF; DNA: TGCAGTGCTAGCGACAGCTTAAACACCGGGGAGCTGTTTTTT
D: TRBD2; J: TRBJ2-7; V: TRBV7-2; size: many; CDR3: CASSFSGFSSSYEQYF; DNA: TGTGCCAGCAGCTTTAGCGGGTTTTCTAGCTCCTACGAGCAGTACTTC
D: -; J: TRBJ2-4; V: TRBV5-1; size: -; CDR3: CASSEGSSRNIQYF; DNA: TGCGCCAGCAGCGAAGGCTCGTCGCGGAACATTCAGTACTTC
D: -; J: TRBJ2-7; V: TRBV7-6; size: -; CDR3: CASSSASAYEQYF; DNA: TGTGCCAGCAGCTCAGCGTCCGCCTACGAGCAGTACTTC
D: TRBD1; J: TRBJ2-7; V: TRBV11-2; size: -; CDR3: CASSLDRTGGIAYEQYF; DNA: TGTGCCAGCAGCTTAGATCGGACAGGGGGAATCGCCTACGAGCAGTACTTC
D: -; J: TRBJ1-5; V: TRBV9; size: few; CDR3: CASSALLDSNQPQHF; DNA: TGTGCCAGCAGCGCTTTGCTAGACAGCAATCAGCCCCAGCATTTT
D: TRBD2; J: TRBJ2-7; V: TRBV28; size: -; CDR3: CASSFGRAGALGEQYF; DNA: TGTGCCAGCAGTTTTGGTAGAGCGGGGGCCCTGGGGGAGCAGTACTTC
D: TRBD2; J: TRBJ2-5; V: TRBV18; size: -; CDR3: CASAGLAGTLAQYF; DNA: TGTGCCAGCGCGGGACTAGCGGGGACGCTGGCCCAGTACTTC
D: -; J: TRBJ2-5; V: TRBV12-3/TRBV12-4; size: many; CDR3: CASSSGRGETQYF; DNA: TGTGCCAGCAGTTCAGGCAGGGGTGAGACCCAGTACTTC
D: TRBD1; J: TRBJ2-1; V: TRBV12-3/TRBV12-4; size: -; CDR3: CASSWTGGLMDEQFF; DNA: TGTGCCAGCAGCTGGACAGGGGGCTTGATGGATGAGCAGTTCTTC
D: -; J: TRBJ2-4; V: TRBV7-2; size: -; CDR3: CASSLGGHRTNIQYF; DNA: TGTGCCAGCAGCTTAGGGGGTCACAGGACGAACATTCAGTACTTC
D: TRBD1; J: TRBJ1-6; V: TRBV20-1; size: few; CDR3: CSARTGPTGALHF; DNA: TGCAGTGCTAGGACAGGGCCCACCGGGGCCCTCCACTTT
D: -; J: TRBJ1-6; V: TRBV7-9; size: few; CDR3: CASSLAHPRSPLHF; DNA: TGTGCCAGCAGCTTAGCCCACCCCCGATCACCCCTCCACTTT
D: -; J: TRBJ2-7; V: TRBV7-2; size: -; CDR3: CASSPLSGFGSYEQYF; DNA: TGTGCCAGCAGCCCACTAAGCGGGTTCGGCTCCTACGAGCAGTACTTC
D: -; J: TRBJ2-3; V: TRBV10-3; size: -; CDR3: CATVPSGARTDTQYF; DNA: TGTGCCACGGTTCCCTCGGGGGCCCGCACAGATACGCAGTATTTT
D: -; J: TRBJ2-5; V: TRBV5-1; size: many; CDR3: CASSLAVGETQYF; DNA: TGTGCCAGCAGCTTAGCTGTGGGTGAGACCCAGTACTTC
D: TRBD2; J: TRBJ2-5; V: TRBV20-1; size: few; CDR3: CSARDLAGAQETQYF; DNA: TGCAGTGCTAGAGATCTAGCGGGGGCTCAAGAGACCCAGTACTTC
D: TRBD2; J: TRBJ2-3; V: TRBV4-2; size: -; CDR3: CASSQLAGVERGTDTQYF; DNA: TGTGCCAGCAGCCAACTAGCGGGGGTTGAAAGGGGCACAGATACGCAGTATTTT
D: -; J: TRBJ2-3; V: TRBV7-6; size: -; CDR3: CASSGRAGADTQYF; DNA: TGTGCCAGCAGCGGCAGGGCAGGGGCAGATACGCAGTATTTT
D: TRBD2; J: TRBJ2-3; V: TRBV12-3/TRBV12-4; size: once; CDR3: CASSHLPLAESTDTQYF; DNA: TGTGCCAGCAGCCACTTACCACTAGCGGAGTCCACAGATACGCAGTATTTT
D: -; J: TRBJ1-3; V: TRBV7-2; size: -; CDR3: CASSSDRTSGNTIYF; DNA: TGTGCCAGCAGCTCGGACAGAACCTCTGGAAACACCATATATTTT
D: TRBD1; J: TRBJ1-1; V: TRBV24-1; size: few; CDR3: CATRDRVGLRAFF; DNA: TGTGCCACCAGGGACAGGGTCGGGTTACGTGCTTTCTTT